The TCR beta chain described here comes from a study of control samples from healthy donors and cancer patients. Sequenced by immunoSEQ multiplex PCR; TCRdb stores in-frame clones only, minus some. Of some 200,000 clones in the sample, 90% to 95% are singletons; the top ten hold over 1.3%. The CDR3 totals 14 residues. Unmatched junction bases numbered 5, after V lost 7 bases and J lost 4 bases. In germline, CDR1 is LGHNT, CDR2 FRNRAP. This TCR derives from a young man in good health. The sample taken for sequencing was blood. The rearrangement links TRBV12-5 to TRBJ1-4, with 8 bases matching TRBD1. The chain's CDR3 is CASASTGVNEKLFF. In DNA form, the CDR3 reads TGTGCTAGTGCCTCGACAGGGGTTAATGAAAAACTGTTTTTT.